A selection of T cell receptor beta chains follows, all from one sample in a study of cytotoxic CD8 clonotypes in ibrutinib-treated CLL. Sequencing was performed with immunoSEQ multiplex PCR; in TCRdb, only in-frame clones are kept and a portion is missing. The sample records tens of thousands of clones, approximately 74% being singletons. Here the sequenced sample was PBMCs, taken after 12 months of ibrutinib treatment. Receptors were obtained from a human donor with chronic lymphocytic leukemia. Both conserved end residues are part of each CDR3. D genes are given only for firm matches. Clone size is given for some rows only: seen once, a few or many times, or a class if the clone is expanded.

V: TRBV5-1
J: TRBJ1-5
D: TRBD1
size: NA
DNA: TGCGCCAGCAGCATCGGGACAGGGGATCAGCCCCAGCATTTT
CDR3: CASSIGTGDQPQHF

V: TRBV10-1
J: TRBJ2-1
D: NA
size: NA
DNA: TGCGCCAGCAGTGCTCTAGGACAGCACAATGAGCAGTTCTTC
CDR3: CASSALGQHNEQFF

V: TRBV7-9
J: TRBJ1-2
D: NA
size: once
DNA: TGTGCCAGCAGTTCCACTGGACGGAACTACTATGGCTACACCTTC
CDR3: CASSSTGRNYYGYTF

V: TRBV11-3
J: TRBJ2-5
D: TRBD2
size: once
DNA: TGTGCCAGCAGCTTGGTAAGGGAGGGAAGGGTGGTGTACCAAGAGACCCAGTACTTC
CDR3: CASSLVREGRVVYQETQYF

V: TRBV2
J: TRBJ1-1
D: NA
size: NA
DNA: TGTGCCAGCAGTCTCCGTGGGGGTAACACTGAAGCTTTCTTT
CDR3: CASSLRGGNTEAFF

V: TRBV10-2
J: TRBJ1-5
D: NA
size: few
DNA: TGCGCCAGCAGGGACAGTAGCAATCAGCCCCAGCATTTT
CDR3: CASRDSSNQPQHF

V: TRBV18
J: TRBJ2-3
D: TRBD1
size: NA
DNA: TGTGCCAGCTCACCATTAGAGGGGGCGAGATCAGATACGCAGTATTTT
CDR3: CASSPLEGARSDTQYF

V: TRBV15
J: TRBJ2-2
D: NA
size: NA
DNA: TGTGCCACCCAAGACGTCGCGAACACCGGGGAGCTGTTTTTT
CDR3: CATQDVANTGELFF

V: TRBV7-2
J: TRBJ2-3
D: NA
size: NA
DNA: TGTGCCAGCAGCTCCACCGGGAGTTGGGGAGATACGCAGTATTTT
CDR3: CASSSTGSWGDTQYF

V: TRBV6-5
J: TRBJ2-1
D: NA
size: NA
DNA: TGTGCCAGCAGACTTCGTGGGGGGGGCTCGGATGAGCAGTTCTTC
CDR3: CASRLRGGGSDEQFF

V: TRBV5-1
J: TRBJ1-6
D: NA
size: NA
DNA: TGCGCCAGCAGCTTGGAAAATTCACCCCTCCACTTT
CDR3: CASSLENSPLHF

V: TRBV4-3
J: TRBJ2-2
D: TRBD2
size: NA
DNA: TGCGCCAGCAGCCAAGATCCCCGGGGGGACACCGGGGAGCTGTTTTTT
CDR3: CASSQDPRGDTGELFF

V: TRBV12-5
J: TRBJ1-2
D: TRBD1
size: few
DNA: TGTGCTAGTGGTTTGGCGACAGGGTCCTATGGCTACACCTTC
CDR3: CASGLATGSYGYTF

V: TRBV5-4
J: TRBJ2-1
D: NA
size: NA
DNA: TGTGCCAGCAGCTTGGAGCGTGGTGAGCAGTTCTTC
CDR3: CASSLERGEQFF

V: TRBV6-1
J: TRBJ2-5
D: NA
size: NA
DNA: TGTGCCAGCAGTACAGGGCGGATGGAGACCCAGTACTTC
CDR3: CASSTGRMETQYF

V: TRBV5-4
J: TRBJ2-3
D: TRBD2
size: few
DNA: TGTGCCAGCAGCTTGTGGCCCCGTGGATCGCGGGAGCGGGATACGCAGTATTTT
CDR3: CASSLWPRGSRERDTQYF

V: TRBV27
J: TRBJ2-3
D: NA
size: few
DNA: TGTGCCAGCACACCGTGGCCCGGGAAAGATACGCAGTATTTT
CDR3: CASTPWPGKDTQYF

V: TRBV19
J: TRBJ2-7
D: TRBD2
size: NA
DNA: TGTGCCAGTAGTGGCGGACTAGCGGGCAACTCCTACGAGCAGTACTTC
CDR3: CASSGGLAGNSYEQYF

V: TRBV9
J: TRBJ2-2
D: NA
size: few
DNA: TGTGCCAGCAGCGTAGAGGGATCCGGGGAGCTGTTTTTT
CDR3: CASSVEGSGELFF

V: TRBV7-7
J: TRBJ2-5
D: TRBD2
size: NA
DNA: TGTGCCAGCAGCCCACCAGGACTAGCGGGAGTTTCAGAGACCCAGTACTTC
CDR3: CASSPPGLAGVSETQYF

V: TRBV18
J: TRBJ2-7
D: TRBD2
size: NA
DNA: TGTGCCAGCTCACCCTTTTGGTTAGCGGGAGGGTACGAGCAGTACTTC
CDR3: CASSPFWLAGGYEQYF

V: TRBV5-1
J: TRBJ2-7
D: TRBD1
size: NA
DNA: TGCGCCAGCAGCGACAGGGGGAGCTCCTACGAGCAGTACTTC
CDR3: CASSDRGSSYEQYF

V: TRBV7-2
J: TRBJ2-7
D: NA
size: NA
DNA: TGTGCCAGCAGCTTAGGTGCGGGACAGCTCTACGAGCAGTACTTC
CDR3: CASSLGAGQLYEQYF

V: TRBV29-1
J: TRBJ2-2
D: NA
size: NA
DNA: TGCAGCGTTGTTGTAGGTCTCGTGAACACCGGGGAGCTGTTTTTT
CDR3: CSVVVGLVNTGELFF

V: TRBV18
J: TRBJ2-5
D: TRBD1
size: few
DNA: TGTGCCAGCTCACCATCGGTTCAGGGGGCCCAAGAGACCCAGTACTTC
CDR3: CASSPSVQGAQETQYF

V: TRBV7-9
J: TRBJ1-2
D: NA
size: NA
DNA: TGTGCCAGCAGCTCCGGGACACCCGCGGGCTACACCTTC
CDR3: CASSSGTPAGYTF

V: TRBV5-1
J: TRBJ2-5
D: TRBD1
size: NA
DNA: TGCGCCAGCAGCTCAGGGGGCAGGGTTGACCAAGAGACCCAGTACTTC
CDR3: CASSSGGRVDQETQYF

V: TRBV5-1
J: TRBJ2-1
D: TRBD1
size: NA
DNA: TGCGCCAGCAGCATAGACAGGGGATTGAACAATGAGCAGTTCTTC
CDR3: CASSIDRGLNNEQFF

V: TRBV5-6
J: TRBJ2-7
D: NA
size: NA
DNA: TGTGCCAGCAGCTTGGACGGTCGTACATCCTACGAGCAGTACTTC
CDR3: CASSLDGRTSYEQYF

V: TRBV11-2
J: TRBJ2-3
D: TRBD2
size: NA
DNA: TGTGCCAGCAGCTTACTGGGTAGCGGGAGCACAGATACGCAGTATTTT
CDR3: CASSLLGSGSTDTQYF

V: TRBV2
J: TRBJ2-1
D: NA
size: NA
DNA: TGTGCCAGCAGTGACTACAATGAGCAGTTCTTC
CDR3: CASSDYNEQFF

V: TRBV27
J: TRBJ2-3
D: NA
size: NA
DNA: TGTGCCAGCAGTTCCGCGGGACCCCGCACAGATACGCAGTATTTT
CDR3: CASSSAGPRTDTQYF

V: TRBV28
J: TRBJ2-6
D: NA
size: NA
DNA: TGTGCCAGCAGTTCGACCGGGAGAAGCTCTGGGGCCAACGTCCTGACTTTC
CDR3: CASSSTGRSSGANVLTF

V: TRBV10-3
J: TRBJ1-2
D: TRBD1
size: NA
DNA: TGTGCCATCAGTGAGTCTAGACAGGGGTCGCCCAACTATGGCTACACCTTC
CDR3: CAISESRQGSPNYGYTF

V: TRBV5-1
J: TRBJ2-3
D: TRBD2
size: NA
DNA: TGCGCCAGCAGCTTGATGGTAGCGGGAGCTGGAGATACGCAGTATTTT
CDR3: CASSLMVAGAGDTQYF

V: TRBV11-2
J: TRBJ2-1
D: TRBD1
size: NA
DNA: TGTGCCAGCAGCCCTCGGACAGGGGCCCCCAATGAGCAGTTCTTC
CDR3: CASSPRTGAPNEQFF

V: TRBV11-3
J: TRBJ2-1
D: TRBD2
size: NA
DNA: TGTGCCAGCAGCCCCCGCGGGAGGGTATATGAGCAGTTCTTC
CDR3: CASSPRGRVYEQFF